One and the same sample provided the 16 T cell receptor beta chains below, sequenced in a study of regulatory T cells in long-lasting Graves disease. Researchers made TCR beta libraries by using iRepertoire HTBI primers and running Arm-PCR on CDR3 regions. TCRdb re-derived calls from the multiplex PCR reads in MiXCR, one entry per CDR3 protein. Of 350,000 to 500,000 distinct CDR3 sequences in the sample, approximately 16% were seen once. This sample's time point: newly diagnosed GD, antithyroid drugs for less than 3 months. The TCR library used RNA extracted from PBMCs. These records were also assigned to another study, of T cells in Graves' hyperthyroidism and ophthalmopathy.

Sequencing used peripheral blood mononuclear cells (PBMCs), obtained at new diagnosis, from a patient treated with antithyroid drugs. The receptor source for this set is a woman aged 18-30 years with Graves disease.

This clonotype has at least ten counts. One end of the junction does not line up with germline, which may come from a read error. This rearrangement joins TRBV11-2 to TRBJ2-5; 7 positions match TRBD2. The CDR3 runs to 14 residues. CDR1 and CDR2 from the germline V gene are SGHAT and FQNNGV. This CDR3 is CASSLIRGVETQYF. The CDR3 DNA is TGTGCCAGTAGCTTAATCCGGGGGGTGGAGACCCAGTACTTC.

CDR3 DNA sequence: TGCGCCAGCAGCTTCGCTTGGGACAGCCAGTCCACAGATACGCAGTATTTT. It yields the protein CASSFAWDSQSTDTQYF. The chain couples TRBV5-1 to TRBJ2-3; TRBD1 matches 7 bases. CDR3 length equals 17 residues. After removal of 2 bases from V and 2 bases from J, the junction contained 11 bases not matched to a gene. Germline V CDR1 and CDR2: SGHRS, YFSETQ.

This clonotype has ten or more counts. The V and J genes are TRBV7-9 and TRBJ2-1; no clear D. CDR3 length: 14 residues. CDR1 and CDR2 from the germline V gene are SEHNR and FQNEAQ (reference sequence). Trimming took 1 base from V and 4 from J, leaving 8 bases between them. This CDR3 reads CASSLETRYNEQFF. The CDR3 DNA reads TGTGCCAGCAGCTTAGAGACTCGTTACAATGAGCAGTTCTTC.

With respect to this clonotype: At one end, the junction sequence differs from germline, possibly due to a read error. This chain joins TRBV6-1 and TRBJ2-3, with 8 bases that match TRBD1. Germline CDR1 is MNHNS and CDR2 is SASEGT. This CDR3 contains 16 residues. CDR3 sequence reads: CASSEQGAISTDTPYF. In nucleotides, the CDR3 is TGTGCCAGCAGTGAACAGGGGGCCATTAGCACAGATACGCCGTATTTT.

This rearrangement joins TRBV7-2 to TRBJ2-7; 7 bases agree with TRBD1. Germline-derived CDR1 and CDR2 are SGHTA and FQGNSA. This CDR3 is 15 amino acids long. With V trimmed by 5 bases and J by 4 bases, 11 bases remained unmatched. DNA of the CDR3: TGTGCCAGCAGCCGTAGCCGGGACAGCCATTACGAGCAGTACTTC. As protein: CASSRSRDSHYEQYF.

This clonotype was seen a handful of times. The J gene is TRBJ2-2, the V gene TRBV30; 7 bases align to TRBD1. Germline CDR1 is GTSNPN and CDR2 is SVGIG (reference sequence). J gave up 1 base and V 7 bases, and 6 bases lay outside the gene matches. The CDR3 sequence is 14 residues long. The CDR3 nucleotides are TGTGCCTTATTGAACAGGGGGAACACCGGGGAGCTGTTTTTT. Translated, it gives CALLNRGNTGELFF.

The rearrangement uses TRBV9 and TRBJ2-1; D is unclear. Germline CDR1 reads SGDLS; CDR2 reads YYNGEE. There are 13 residues in the CDR3. V was trimmed by 0 bases and J by 3 bases, leaving 4 bases between them. This CDR3 reads CASSVDNYNEQFF. In DNA form, the CDR3 reads TGTGCCAGCAGCGTAGACAACTACAATGAGCAGTTCTTC.

A few counts support this clonotype. J is TRBJ1-1 and V is TRBV27; D is perhaps TRBD1 (5 bases). With 5 bases removed from V and 7 bases from J, the gap between germline ends came to 20 bases. The germline CDR1 and CDR2 sequences are MNHEY and SMNVEV (reference sequence). CDR3 length: 15 amino acids. The CDR3 bases are TGTGCCAGCAGTCTTTATCGAGCGCCGGGGGGTGAAGCTTTCTTT. It encodes CASSLYRAPGGEAFF.

This clonotype was picked up many times. The gene calls are TRBV24-1 and TRBJ2-3, with D tentatively TRBD2 (5 bases). With 0 bases removed from V and 1 base from J, the gap between germline ends came to 10 bases. The germline CDR1 and CDR2 sequences are KGHDR and SFDVKD. The CDR3 runs 16 residues. CDR3 bases: TGTGCCACCAGTGATTTGCGAGGGTCCGGCACAGATACGCAGTATTTT. Its protein product is CATSDLRGSGTDTQYF.

This clonotype has ten or more counts. The chain recombines TRBV11-2 with TRBJ2-1; no definite D call. CDR3 length: 14 amino acids. Germline V gives CDR1 SGHAT, CDR2 FQNNGV. The V end lost 4 bases, the J end lost 4 bases, and 11 bases lay between the germline ends. The CDR3: CASSSQTSYNEQFF. CDR3 nucleotides: TGTGCCAGCAGCTCTCAAACAAGTTACAATGAGCAGTTCTTC.

In its sample, this clonotype was seen a few times. The rearrangement uses TRBV4-3 and TRBJ1-4; no reliable D call. Trimming pared 0 bases from V and 8 bases from J, leaving 22 bases between. The CDR3 is made up of 18 amino acids. Germline CDR1 LGHNA, CDR2 YSLEER. CDR3 coding DNA: TGCGCCAGCAGCCAAGATCTGGACCGAGGAGGCTTTAAGGAAAAACTGTTTTTT. Protein sequence: CASSQDLDRGGFKEKLFF.

This clonotype was counted only a few times. V and J are TRBV6-1 and TRBJ2-1; possible D gene TRBD2, 6 bases. Germline CDR1 MNHNS, CDR2 SASEGT. The CDR3 has 15 amino acids. V lost 1 base and J 0 bases, leaving 7 bases between the germline ends. The DNA of the CDR3 is TGTGCCAGCAGTGAAGGTAGCGGCTCCTACAATGAGCAGTTCTTC. As protein: CASSEGSGSYNEQFF.

This clonotype was counted many times. J is TRBJ2-7 and V is TRBV28; 7 positions match TRBD2. Germline V gene sequence: CDR1 MDHEN, CDR2 SYDVKM. CDR3 length: 14 residues. Trimming cost V 3 bases and J 0 bases; bases outside gene matches: 2. As DNA, the CDR3 is TGTGCCAGCAGTTTTTGGGAGGGCTCCTACGAGCAGTACTTC. It translates to CASSFWEGSYEQYF.

This rearrangement joins TRBV20-1 to TRBJ2-6; 7 bases line up with TRBD1. J gave up 0 bases and V 2 bases, and 7 bases lay outside the gene matches. Germline values: CDR1 DFQATT, CDR2 SNEGSKA (reference sequence). The CDR3 covers 17 residues. The CDR3 region is CSARYRGPSSGANVLTF. CDR3 sequence (DNA): TGCAGTGCTAGATACAGGGGCCCCAGCTCTGGGGCCAACGTCCTGACTTTC.

This rearrangement joins TRBV7-9 to TRBJ1-5; the D is unclear. This CDR3 is built from 16 residues. Per the germline V gene, CDR1 is SEHNR and CDR2 is FQNEAQ (reference sequence). Trimming pared 5 bases from V and 5 bases from J, leaving 19 bases between. The CDR3: CASSPGQAPLDQPQHF. CDR3 DNA sequence: TGTGCCAGCAGCCCCGGGCAGGCCCCTTTGGATCAGCCCCAGCATTTT.

This clonotype has a count of ten or more. As DNA, the CDR3 is TGTGCCAGCAGTGACCCTAGCGGGAGCACAGATACGCAGTATTTT. It encodes CASSDPSGSTDTQYF. The chain is built from TRBV2 and TRBJ2-3, with TRBD2 identical over 8 bases. The CDR3 covers 15 residues. V was clipped by 3 bases and J by 0 bases; unmatched bases: 2. Germline lookup yields CDR1 SNHLY and CDR2 FYNNEI.